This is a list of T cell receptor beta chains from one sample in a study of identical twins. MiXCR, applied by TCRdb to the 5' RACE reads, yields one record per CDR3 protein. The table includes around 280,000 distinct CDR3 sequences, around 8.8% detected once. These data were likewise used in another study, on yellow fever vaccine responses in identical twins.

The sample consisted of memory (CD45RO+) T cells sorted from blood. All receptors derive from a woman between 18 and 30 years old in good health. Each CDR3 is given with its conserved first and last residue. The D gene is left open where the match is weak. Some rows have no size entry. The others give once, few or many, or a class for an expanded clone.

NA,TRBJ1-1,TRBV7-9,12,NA,TGTGCCAGCAGCGGGAGCACAGGACGTGCTTTCTTT,CASSGSTGRAFF
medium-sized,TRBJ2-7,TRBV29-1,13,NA,TGCAGCGTTGTAGGCGCGGACACCTACGAGCAGTACTTC,CSVVGADTYEQYF
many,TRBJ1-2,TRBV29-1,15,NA,TGCAGCGTCGCCACAAGGAGGGCGGGGGATTGGGGCTACACCTTC,CSVATRRAGDWGYTF
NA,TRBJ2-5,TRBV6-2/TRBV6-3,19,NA,TGTGCCAGCAGTTACCACCCCCCCAGGCGAGATACGTACCAAGAGACCCAGTACTTC,CASSYHPPRRDTYQETQYF
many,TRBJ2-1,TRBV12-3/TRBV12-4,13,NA,TGTGCCAGCAGTCCGACTACGGAGAATGAGCAGTTCTTC,CASSPTTENEQFF
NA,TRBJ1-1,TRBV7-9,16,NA,TGTGCCAGCAGCTTCGGGGGGACTACGCAGAACACTGAAGCTTTCTTT,CASSFGGTTQNTEAFF
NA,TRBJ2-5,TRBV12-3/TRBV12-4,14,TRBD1,TGTGCCAGCAGTGGGACAGGGTTCCAAGAGACCCAGTACTTC,CASSGTGFQETQYF
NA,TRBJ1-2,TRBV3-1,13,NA,TGTGCCAGCAGCCAAGGCAGGGGAGGAGGCTACACCTTC,CASSQGRGGGYTF
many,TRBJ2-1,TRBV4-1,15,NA,TGCGCCAGCAGCCAAGACAGCGGACCTTACAATGAGCAGTTCTTC,CASSQDSGPYNEQFF
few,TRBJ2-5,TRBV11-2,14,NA,TGTGCCAGCAGCTTAGTTCTTGCTCAAGAGACCCAGTACTTC,CASSLVLAQETQYF
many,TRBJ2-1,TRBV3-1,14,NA,TGTGCCAGCAGCCAAAAGGCCCTAGTGTATGAGCAGTTCTTC,CASSQKALVYEQFF
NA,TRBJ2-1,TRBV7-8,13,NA,TGTGCCAGCAGCTTAGGGATGTACAATGAGCAGTTCTTC,CASSLGMYNEQFF
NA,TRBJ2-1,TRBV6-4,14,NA,TGTGCCAGCAGTGACGCGGGCTCCTACAATGAGCAGTTCTTC,CASSDAGSYNEQFF
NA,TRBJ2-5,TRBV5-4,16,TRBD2,TGTGCCAGCAGCTTGGACAGCGGGGGGGATAAAGAGACCCAGTACTTC,CASSLDSGGDKETQYF
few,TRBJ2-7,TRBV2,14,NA,TGTGCCAGCGATAGCAGCTCGACCTCCTACGAGCAGTACTTC,CASDSSSTSYEQYF
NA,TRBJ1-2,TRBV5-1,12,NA,TGCGCCAGCGGCCAGGGCCTCTATGGCTACACCTTC,CASGQGLYGYTF
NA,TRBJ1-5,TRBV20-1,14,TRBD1,TGCAGTGCTAGTCGGGGACAGGCGAGTCAGCCCCAGCATTTT,CSASRGQASQPQHF
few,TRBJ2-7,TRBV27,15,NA,TGTGCCAGCAGTCCCATAGCGGAGAAGTCCTACGAGCAGTACTTC,CASSPIAEKSYEQYF
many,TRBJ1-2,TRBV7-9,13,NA,TGTGCCAGCAGCCGGGGGACTGAAAACGGCTACACCTTC,CASSRGTENGYTF
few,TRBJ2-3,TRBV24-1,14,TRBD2,TGTGCCACCAGAGCCGGGGGGAAATGGGGTACGCAGTATTTT,CATRAGGKWGTQYF
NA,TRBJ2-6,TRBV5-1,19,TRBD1,TGCGCCAGCAGCTTGGGTGCAGGGGGCGGTAGGTCTGGGGCCAACGTCCTGACTTTC,CASSLGAGGGRSGANVLTF
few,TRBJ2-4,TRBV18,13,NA,TGTGCCAGCTCACCCTACCTGGGTAACATTCAGTACTTC,CASSPYLGNIQYF
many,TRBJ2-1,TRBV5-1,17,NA,TGCGCCAGCAGCCCTGGCGCCGGGACACCCATTAGGGATGAGCAGTTCTTC,CASSPGAGTPIRDEQFF
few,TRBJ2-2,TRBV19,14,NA,TGTGCCACCTCCGATGGAGGGGGGACCGGGGAGCTGTTTTTT,CATSDGGGTGELFF
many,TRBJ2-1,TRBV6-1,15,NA,TGTGCCACCAAAGCCGGGGCGGGGGCATACAATGAGCAGTTCTTC,CATKAGAGAYNEQFF
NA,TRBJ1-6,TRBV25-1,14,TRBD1,TGTGCCAGCAGTGATCATCAGGGGGCCTCACCCCTCCACTTT,CASSDHQGASPLHF
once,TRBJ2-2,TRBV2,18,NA,NA,CTFCRGQGQRRAPGSCFF
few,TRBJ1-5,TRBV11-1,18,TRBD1,TGTGCCAGCAGCTTGGACAGGGGCCACATGGTGAGCAATCAGCCCCAGCATTTT,CASSLDRGHMVSNQPQHF
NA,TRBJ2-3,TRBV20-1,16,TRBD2,TGCAGTGCTAGCCATCCGACTAGCGGAATCACAGATACGCAGTATTTT,CSASHPTSGITDTQYF
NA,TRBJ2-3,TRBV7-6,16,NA,TGTGCCAGCAGCTTAGGGGTTGCAGGAATCACAGATACGCAGTATTTT,CASSLGVAGITDTQYF
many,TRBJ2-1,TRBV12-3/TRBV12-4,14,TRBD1,TGTGCCAGCAGCCTGCAGGGGGCCGGGAATGAGCAGTTCTTC,CASSLQGAGNEQFF
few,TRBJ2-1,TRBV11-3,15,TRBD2,TGTGCCAGCAGCTTAGATGGGCGGGGCGGGGGAAAGCAGTTCTTC,CASSLDGRGGGKQFF
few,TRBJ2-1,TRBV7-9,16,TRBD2,TGTGCCAGCAGACGACCCACTAGCGGGTCCTACAATGAGCAGTTCTTC,CASRRPTSGSYNEQFF
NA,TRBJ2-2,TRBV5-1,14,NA,TGCGCCAGCACCCAAGGGGCGAACACCGGGGAGCTGTTTTTT,CASTQGANTGELFF
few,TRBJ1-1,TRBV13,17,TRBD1,TGTGCCAGCAGCTTAGCCTGGACAGGGGAGATGAACACTGAAGCTTTCTTT,CASSLAWTGEMNTEAFF
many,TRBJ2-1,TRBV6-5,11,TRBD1,TGTGCCAGCAGTACCAGGGGGGAGCAGTTCTTC,CASSTRGEQFF
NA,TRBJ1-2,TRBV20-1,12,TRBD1,TGCAGTGCTAGTGGGACAGCATATGGCTACACCTTC,CSASGTAYGYTF
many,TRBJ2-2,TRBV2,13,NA,TGTGCCACCGGGTGGCTTGACGCCGGGGAGCTGTTTTTT,CATGWLDAGELFF
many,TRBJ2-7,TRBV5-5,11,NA,TGTGCCAGCAGCTTGGAGAGCGAGCAGTACTTC,CASSLESEQYF
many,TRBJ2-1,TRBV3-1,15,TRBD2,TGTGCCAGCAGCCAAGGGAGACTAGCTGCCAATGAGCAGTTCTTC,CASSQGRLAANEQFF
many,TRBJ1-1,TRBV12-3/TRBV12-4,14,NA,TGTGCCAGCAGTTTTTCAGGGATGAACACTGAAGCTTTCTTT,CASSFSGMNTEAFF
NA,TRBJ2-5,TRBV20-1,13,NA,TGCAGTGCTAGAGTTCCTAATCAAGAGACCCAGTACTTC,CSARVPNQETQYF
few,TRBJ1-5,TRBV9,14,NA,TGTGCCAGCAGCCGCGGGGGGATCAATCAGCCCCAGCATTTT,CASSRGGINQPQHF
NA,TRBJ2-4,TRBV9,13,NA,TGTGCCCCCAGGGGGGGTCCCAAAAACATTCAGTACTTC,CAPRGGPKNIQYF
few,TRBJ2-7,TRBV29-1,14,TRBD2,TGCAGCGTTAAGCCAAGCGGGAGGGCAAATGAGCAGTACTTC,CSVKPSGRANEQYF
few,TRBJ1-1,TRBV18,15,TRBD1,TGTGCCAGCTCACTCGGGACAGGGGAGAACACTGAAGCTTTCTTT,CASSLGTGENTEAFF
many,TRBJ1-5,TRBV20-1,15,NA,TGCAGTGCTAGAGACAGGAGTCATAGCAATCAGCCCCAGCATTTT,CSARDRSHSNQPQHF
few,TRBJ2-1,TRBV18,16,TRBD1,TGTGCCAGCTCACCTGGGACAGGCGTAGGCTACAATGAGCAGTTCTTC,CASSPGTGVGYNEQFF
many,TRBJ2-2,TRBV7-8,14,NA,TGTGCCAGCAGCCGCCCCGGGGTAACCGGGGAGCTGTTTTTT,CASSRPGVTGELFF
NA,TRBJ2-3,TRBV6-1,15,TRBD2,TGTGCCAGCAGCCGAACTAGCGGGGGGTGGGATACGCAGTATTTT,CASSRTSGGWDTQYF